A selection of T cell receptor beta chains follows, all from one sample in a study of CD8 T cells in ankylosing spondylitis. TCRdb reprocessed the 5' RACE reads with MiXCR, giving one entry per CDR3 protein. This table has 450,000 to 550,000 distinct CDR3 sequences, roughly 5.3% appearing once. Material: blood, either unsorted or a sorted T cell fraction (not recorded which). The receptor set was obtained from a male donor with ankylosing spondylitis. The CDR3 runs from the conserved cysteine through the conserved F or W. Fields, in order: J gene, CDR3 length, D gene, clone size, V gene, CDR3 DNA, CDR3 protein. D genes are given only for firm matches. Expanded clones are given a class, and other clones once, few, many or no size at all.

j_call: TRBJ2-7
cdr3_length: 14
d_call: .
clone_size: many
v_call: TRBV3-1
cdr3_nt: TGTGCCAGCAGCCCGACCGGGGCGGGCTACGAGCAGTACTTC
cdr3_aa: CASSPTGAGYEQYF

j_call: TRBJ2-7
cdr3_length: 13
d_call: .
clone_size: many
v_call: TRBV18
cdr3_nt: TGTGCCAGCTCACCAAATTCGAGCGGCGAGCAGTACTTC
cdr3_aa: CASSPNSSGEQYF

j_call: TRBJ1-2
cdr3_length: 17
d_call: TRBD1
clone_size: few
v_call: TRBV9
cdr3_nt: TGTGCCAGCAGCGTAGCTACGAGGGCAGGGGGAAACTATGGCTACACCTTC
cdr3_aa: CASSVATRAGGNYGYTF

j_call: TRBJ2-2
cdr3_length: 14
d_call: .
clone_size: many
v_call: TRBV2
cdr3_nt: TGTGCCAGCAGTCCGGGGTCGAGGACCGGGGAGCTGTTTTTT
cdr3_aa: CASSPGSRTGELFF

j_call: TRBJ2-5
cdr3_length: 14
d_call: TRBD1
clone_size: medium-sized
v_call: TRBV29-1
cdr3_nt: TGCAGCGCCCGGACAGGGTCCTCTCAAGAGACCCAGTACTTC
cdr3_aa: CSARTGSSQETQYF

j_call: TRBJ2-7
cdr3_length: 16
d_call: TRBD2
clone_size: many
v_call: TRBV28
cdr3_nt: TGTGCCAGCAGTTTATGGTCTGGGACTAGCGGCTACGAGCAGTACTTC
cdr3_aa: CASSLWSGTSGYEQYF

j_call: TRBJ1-3
cdr3_length: 16
d_call: TRBD1
clone_size: many
v_call: TRBV12-3/TRBV12-4
cdr3_nt: TGTGCCAGCAGTCTGGGCAGGGGGCGCTCTGGAAACACCATATATTTT
cdr3_aa: CASSLGRGRSGNTIYF

j_call: TRBJ1-4
cdr3_length: 12
d_call: TRBD1
clone_size: many
v_call: TRBV20-1
cdr3_nt: TGCAGTGCCACGGGACAGAGGTGGAAACTGTTTTTT
cdr3_aa: CSATGQRWKLFF

j_call: TRBJ2-7
cdr3_length: 18
d_call: .
clone_size: many
v_call: TRBV20-1
cdr3_nt: TGCAGTGCTTCCCCTCTTGTTGTTGGCGGGGAGCTCTCCTACGAGCAGTACTTC
cdr3_aa: CSASPLVVGGELSYEQYF

j_call: TRBJ2-1
cdr3_length: 14
d_call: .
clone_size: .
v_call: TRBV6-5
cdr3_nt: TGTGCCAGCAGTTCCGGGCTAGCAAGTAATGAGCAGTTCTTC
cdr3_aa: CASSSGLASNEQFF

j_call: TRBJ1-4
cdr3_length: 15
d_call: .
clone_size: many
v_call: TRBV7-8
cdr3_nt: TGTGCCAGCAGCTTAGCTGAATGGGGGAACGAAAAACTGTTTTTT
cdr3_aa: CASSLAEWGNEKLFF

j_call: TRBJ1-5
cdr3_length: 16
d_call: .
clone_size: many
v_call: TRBV20-1
cdr3_nt: TGCAGTGCTAGAGGCAAGACGGAAGGGGGCAATCAGCCCCAGCATTTT
cdr3_aa: CSARGKTEGGNQPQHF

j_call: TRBJ2-5
cdr3_length: 14
d_call: .
clone_size: many
v_call: TRBV7-2
cdr3_nt: TGTGCCAGCAGCTTAGTCACAGCCCAAGAGACCCAGTACTTC
cdr3_aa: CASSLVTAQETQYF

j_call: TRBJ1-4
cdr3_length: 15
d_call: .
clone_size: many
v_call: TRBV7-9
cdr3_nt: TGTGCCAGCAGCAAGGGGTTGGGGGCTAATGAAAAACTGTTTTTT
cdr3_aa: CASSKGLGANEKLFF

j_call: TRBJ1-4
cdr3_length: 14
d_call: TRBD1
clone_size: many
v_call: TRBV4-2
cdr3_nt: TGTGCCAGCAGCCACCCACAGGGGAATGAAAAACTGTTTTTT
cdr3_aa: CASSHPQGNEKLFF

j_call: TRBJ1-5
cdr3_length: 15
d_call: .
clone_size: many
v_call: TRBV7-2
cdr3_nt: TGTGCCAGCAGTACCTCGCACTATAGCAATCAGCCCCAGCATTTT
cdr3_aa: CASSTSHYSNQPQHF

j_call: TRBJ1-2
cdr3_length: 15
d_call: .
clone_size: many
v_call: TRBV7-2
cdr3_nt: TGTGCCAGCAGCTTATTTGGTGGGGCGTTAAGTGGCTACACCTTC
cdr3_aa: CASSLFGGALSGYTF

j_call: TRBJ1-6
cdr3_length: 12
d_call: .
clone_size: many
v_call: TRBV4-2
cdr3_nt: TGTGCCAGCAGCCAAGCAAATTCACCCCTCCACTTT
cdr3_aa: CASSQANSPLHF

j_call: TRBJ1-5
cdr3_length: 14
d_call: .
clone_size: many
v_call: TRBV20-1
cdr3_nt: TGCAGTGCTAGATCGGGGGTCCTCAATCAGCCCCAGCATTTT
cdr3_aa: CSARSGVLNQPQHF

j_call: TRBJ2-5
cdr3_length: 15
d_call: TRBD2
clone_size: many
v_call: TRBV7-9
cdr3_nt: TGTGCCAGCAGTCGACCCCGCGGGGGCCAAGAGACCCAGTACTTC
cdr3_aa: CASSRPRGGQETQYF

j_call: TRBJ2-7
cdr3_length: 16
d_call: TRBD1
clone_size: many
v_call: TRBV12-3/TRBV12-4
cdr3_nt: TGTGCCAGCAGTTTAGCGGGTGCGGGACAGGGTTACGAGCAGTACTTC
cdr3_aa: CASSLAGAGQGYEQYF

j_call: TRBJ2-7
cdr3_length: 15
d_call: TRBD2
clone_size: many
v_call: TRBV5-1
cdr3_nt: TGCGCCAGCAGCTTGCAGACTAGCGGGACGTACGAGCAGTACTTC
cdr3_aa: CASSLQTSGTYEQYF

j_call: TRBJ1-1
cdr3_length: 14
d_call: .
clone_size: many
v_call: TRBV3-1
cdr3_nt: TGTGCCAGCAGCCAAAGAGAAGGGGAGACTGAAGCTTTCTTT
cdr3_aa: CASSQREGETEAFF

j_call: TRBJ2-1
cdr3_length: 11
d_call: .
clone_size: few
v_call: TRBV20-1
cdr3_nt: TGCAGTGCTATCCCTCGGAATGAGCAGTTCTTC
cdr3_aa: CSAIPRNEQFF

j_call: TRBJ2-3
cdr3_length: 15
d_call: .
clone_size: many
v_call: TRBV20-1
cdr3_nt: TGCAGTGCTAGAGATTCAGGAAGTAGCACAGATACGCAGTATTTT
cdr3_aa: CSARDSGSSTDTQYF

j_call: TRBJ2-1
cdr3_length: 14
d_call: .
clone_size: many
v_call: TRBV20-1
cdr3_nt: TGCAGTGCTGTAGGGGGGGCCGGGTACAATGAGCAGTTCTTC
cdr3_aa: CSAVGGAGYNEQFF

j_call: TRBJ2-2
cdr3_length: 15
d_call: TRBD2
clone_size: .
v_call: TRBV5-4
cdr3_nt: TGTGCCAGCAGCTCCGGGGGGACGGACACCGGGGAGCTGTTTTTT
cdr3_aa: CASSSGGTDTGELFF

j_call: TRBJ1-1
cdr3_length: 13
d_call: .
clone_size: many
v_call: TRBV20-1
cdr3_nt: TGCAGTGCTGAGGACCCTAGGAACACTGAAGCTTTCTTT
cdr3_aa: CSAEDPRNTEAFF

j_call: TRBJ1-2
cdr3_length: 13
d_call: .
clone_size: many
v_call: TRBV4-3
cdr3_nt: TGCGCCAGCAGCCAAGAACCGGGGTATGGCTACACCTTC
cdr3_aa: CASSQEPGYGYTF

j_call: TRBJ2-1
cdr3_length: 14
d_call: .
clone_size: many
v_call: TRBV20-1
cdr3_nt: TGCAGTGCTAGACCCGGGACCGTGTTCAATGAGCAGTTCTTC
cdr3_aa: CSARPGTVFNEQFF

j_call: TRBJ2-7
cdr3_length: 14
d_call: TRBD1
clone_size: many
v_call: TRBV28
cdr3_nt: TGTGCCAGCAGCCCCTGGACAGGGACCTACGAGCAGTACTTC
cdr3_aa: CASSPWTGTYEQYF

j_call: TRBJ2-7
cdr3_length: 16
d_call: TRBD1
clone_size: many
v_call: TRBV10-3
cdr3_nt: TGTGCCATCAGTGAGCCAAGGGACAGGGTCGGCTACGAGCAGTACTTC
cdr3_aa: CAISEPRDRVGYEQYF

j_call: TRBJ2-7
cdr3_length: 13
d_call: .
clone_size: many
v_call: TRBV12-3/TRBV12-4
cdr3_nt: TGTGCCAGCAGTCGGAGCGGCAGCTACGAGCAGTACTTC
cdr3_aa: CASSRSGSYEQYF

j_call: TRBJ2-1
cdr3_length: 16
d_call: TRBD2
clone_size: many
v_call: TRBV9
cdr3_nt: TGTGCCAGCAGCACAAGCGGGAGGCAGGACTACAATGAGCAGTTCTTC
cdr3_aa: CASSTSGRQDYNEQFF

j_call: TRBJ2-5
cdr3_length: 15
d_call: TRBD2
clone_size: many
v_call: TRBV4-3
cdr3_nt: TGCGCCAGCAGCCTCGGACTAGCGGTCCAAGAGACCCAGTACTTC
cdr3_aa: CASSLGLAVQETQYF

j_call: TRBJ2-3
cdr3_length: 17
d_call: .
clone_size: many
v_call: TRBV24-1
cdr3_nt: TGTGCCACCAGTGACCCTGCTGCGGAGGGGGGGGCAGATACGCAGTATTTT
cdr3_aa: CATSDPAAEGGADTQYF